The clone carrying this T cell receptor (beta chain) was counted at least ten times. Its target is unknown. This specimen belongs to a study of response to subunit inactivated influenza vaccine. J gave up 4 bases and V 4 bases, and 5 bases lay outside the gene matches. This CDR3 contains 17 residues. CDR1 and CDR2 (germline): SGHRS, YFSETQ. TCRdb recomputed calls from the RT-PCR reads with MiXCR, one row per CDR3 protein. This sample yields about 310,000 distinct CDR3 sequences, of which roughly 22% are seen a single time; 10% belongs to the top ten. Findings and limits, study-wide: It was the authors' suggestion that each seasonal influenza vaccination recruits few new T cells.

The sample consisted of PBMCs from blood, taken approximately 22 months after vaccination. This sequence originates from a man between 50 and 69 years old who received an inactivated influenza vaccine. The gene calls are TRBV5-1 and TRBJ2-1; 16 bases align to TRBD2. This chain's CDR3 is CASSPGLAGGFYNEQFF. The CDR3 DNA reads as TGCGCCAGCAGCCCGGGACTAGCGGGGGGGTTTTACAATGAGCAGTTCTTC. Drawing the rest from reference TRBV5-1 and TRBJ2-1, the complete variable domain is KAGVTQTPRYLIKTRGQQVTLSCSPISGHRSVSWYQQTPGQGLQFLFEYFSETQRNKGNFPGRFSGRQFSNSRSEMNVSTLELGDSALYLCASSPGLAGGFYNEQFFGPGTRLTVL.